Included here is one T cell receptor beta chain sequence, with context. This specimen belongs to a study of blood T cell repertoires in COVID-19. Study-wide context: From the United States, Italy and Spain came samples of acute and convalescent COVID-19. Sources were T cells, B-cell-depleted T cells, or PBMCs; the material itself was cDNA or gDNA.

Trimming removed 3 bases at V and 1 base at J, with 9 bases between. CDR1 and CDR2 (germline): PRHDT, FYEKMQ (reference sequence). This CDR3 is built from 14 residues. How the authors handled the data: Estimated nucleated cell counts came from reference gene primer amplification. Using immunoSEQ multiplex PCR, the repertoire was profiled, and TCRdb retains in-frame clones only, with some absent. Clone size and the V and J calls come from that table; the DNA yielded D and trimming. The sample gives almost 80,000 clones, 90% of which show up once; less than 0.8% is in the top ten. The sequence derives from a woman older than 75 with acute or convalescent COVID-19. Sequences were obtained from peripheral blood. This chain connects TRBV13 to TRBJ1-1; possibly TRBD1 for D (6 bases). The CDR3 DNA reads TGTGCCAGCAGCTTGAGACAGGAGAACACTGAAGCTTTCTTT. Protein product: CASSLRQENTEAFF. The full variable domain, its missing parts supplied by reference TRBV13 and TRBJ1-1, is AAGVIQSPRHLIKEKRETATLKCYPIPRHDTVYWYQQGPGQDPQFLISFYEKMQSDKGSIPDRFSAQQFSDYHSELNMSSLELGDSALYFCASSLRQENTEAFFGQGTRLTVV.